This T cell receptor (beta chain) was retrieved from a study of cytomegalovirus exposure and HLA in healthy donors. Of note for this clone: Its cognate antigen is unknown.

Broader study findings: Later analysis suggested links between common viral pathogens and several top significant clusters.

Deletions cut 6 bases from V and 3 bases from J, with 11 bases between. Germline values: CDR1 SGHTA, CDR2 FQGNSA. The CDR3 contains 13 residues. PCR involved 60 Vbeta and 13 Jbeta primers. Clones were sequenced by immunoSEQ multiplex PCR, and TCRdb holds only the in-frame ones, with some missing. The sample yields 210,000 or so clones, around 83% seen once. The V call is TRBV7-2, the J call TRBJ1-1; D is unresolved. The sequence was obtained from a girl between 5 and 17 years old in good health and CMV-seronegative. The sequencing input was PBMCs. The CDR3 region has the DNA TGTGCCAGCAGGCCCGGGAGGGACACTGAAGCTTTCTTT. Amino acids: CASRPGRDTEAFF.